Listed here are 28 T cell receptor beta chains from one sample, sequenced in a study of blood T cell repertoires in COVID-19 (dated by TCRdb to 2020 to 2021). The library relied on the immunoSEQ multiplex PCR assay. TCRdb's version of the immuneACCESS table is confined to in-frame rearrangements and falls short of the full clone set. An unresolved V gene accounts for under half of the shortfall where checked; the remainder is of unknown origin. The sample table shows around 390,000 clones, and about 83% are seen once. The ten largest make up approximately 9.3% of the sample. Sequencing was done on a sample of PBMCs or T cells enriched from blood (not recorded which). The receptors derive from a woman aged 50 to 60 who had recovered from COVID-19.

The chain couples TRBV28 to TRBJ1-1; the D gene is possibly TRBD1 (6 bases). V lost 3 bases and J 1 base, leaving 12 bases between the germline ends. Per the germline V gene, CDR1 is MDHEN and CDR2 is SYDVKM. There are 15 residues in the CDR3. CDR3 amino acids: CASSFPGTTNTEAFF. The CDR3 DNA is TGTGCCAGCAGTTTTCCCGGGACAACGAACACTGAAGCTTTCTTT. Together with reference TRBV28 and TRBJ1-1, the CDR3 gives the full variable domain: DVKVTQSSRYLVKRTGEKVFLECVQDMDHENMFWYRQDPGLGLRLIYFSYDVKMKEKGDIPEGYSVSREKKERFSLILESASTNQTSMYLCASSFPGTTNTEAFFGQGTRLTVV.

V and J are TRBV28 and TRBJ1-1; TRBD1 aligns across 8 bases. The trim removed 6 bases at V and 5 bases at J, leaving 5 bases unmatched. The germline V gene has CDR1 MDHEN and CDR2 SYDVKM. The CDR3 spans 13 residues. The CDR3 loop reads CASRAGGGTEAFF. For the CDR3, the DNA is TGTGCCAGCAGGGCAGGGGGCGGAACTGAAGCTTTCTTT.

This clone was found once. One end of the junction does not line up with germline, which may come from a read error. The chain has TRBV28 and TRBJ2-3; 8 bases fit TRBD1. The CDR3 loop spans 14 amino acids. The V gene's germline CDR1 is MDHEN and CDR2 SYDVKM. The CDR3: CASTDRDSKDTQYF. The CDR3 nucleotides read TGTGCCAGCACGGACAGGGATAGCAAAGATACGCAGTATTTT.

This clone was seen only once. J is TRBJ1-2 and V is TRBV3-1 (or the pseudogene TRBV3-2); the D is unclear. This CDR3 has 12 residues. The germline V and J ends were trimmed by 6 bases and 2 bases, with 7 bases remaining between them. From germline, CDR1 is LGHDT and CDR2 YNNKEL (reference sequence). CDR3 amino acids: CASSTQNYGYTF. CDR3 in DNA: TGTGCCAGCAGTACACAGAACTATGGCTACACCTTC.

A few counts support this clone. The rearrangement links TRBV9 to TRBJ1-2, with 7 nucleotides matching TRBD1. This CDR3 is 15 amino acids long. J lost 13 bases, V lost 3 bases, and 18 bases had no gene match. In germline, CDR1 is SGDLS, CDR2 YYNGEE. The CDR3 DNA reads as TGTGCCAGCAGCGGGGACCCGGGACAGCCTATGGCTGGCACCTTC. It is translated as CASSGDPGQPMAGTF.

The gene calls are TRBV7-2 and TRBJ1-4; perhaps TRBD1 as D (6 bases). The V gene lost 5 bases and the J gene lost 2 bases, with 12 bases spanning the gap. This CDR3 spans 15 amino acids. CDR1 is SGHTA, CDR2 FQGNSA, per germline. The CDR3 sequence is CASSPGQSTNEKLFF. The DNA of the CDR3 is TGTGCCAGCAGCCCCGGACAGAGTACTAATGAAAAACTGTTTTTT.

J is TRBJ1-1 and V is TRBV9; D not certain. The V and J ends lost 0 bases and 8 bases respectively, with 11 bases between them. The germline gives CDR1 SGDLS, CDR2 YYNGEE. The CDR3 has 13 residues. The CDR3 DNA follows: TGTGCCAGCAGCGTAGGTAGCACCCCGGAAGCTTTCTTT. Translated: CASSVGSTPEAFF.

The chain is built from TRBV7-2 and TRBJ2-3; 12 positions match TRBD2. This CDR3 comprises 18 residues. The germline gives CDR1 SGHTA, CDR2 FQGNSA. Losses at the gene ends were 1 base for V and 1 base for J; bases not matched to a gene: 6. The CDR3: CASSLVWRLAGGTDTQYF. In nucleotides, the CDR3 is TGTGCCAGCAGCTTAGTCTGGCGACTAGCGGGGGGCACAGATACGCAGTATTTT.

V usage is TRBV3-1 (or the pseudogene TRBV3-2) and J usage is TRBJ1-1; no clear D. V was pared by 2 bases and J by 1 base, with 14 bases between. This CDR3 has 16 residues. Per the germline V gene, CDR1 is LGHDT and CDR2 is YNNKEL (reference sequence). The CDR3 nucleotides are TGTGCCAGCAGCCAAAGGAGGCACCAAGGGAACACTGAAGCTTTCTTT. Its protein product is CASSQRRHQGNTEAFF.

CDR3 DNA: TGTGCCAGCAGCCGTCCAGGGGCGCAAGAAAAACTGTTTTTT. Its protein is CASSRPGAQEKLFF. This sequence joins TRBV7-2 and TRBJ1-4; D may be TRBD1 (6 bases). From germline, CDR1 is SGHTA and CDR2 FQGNSA. The CDR3 contains 14 residues. The V gene lost 5 bases and the J gene lost 8 bases, with 15 bases spanning the gap.

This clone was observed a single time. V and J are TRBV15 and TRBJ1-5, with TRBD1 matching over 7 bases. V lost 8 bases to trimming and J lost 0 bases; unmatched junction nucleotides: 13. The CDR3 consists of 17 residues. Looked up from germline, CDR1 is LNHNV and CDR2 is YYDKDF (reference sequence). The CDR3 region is CATSRDREYPSNQPQHF. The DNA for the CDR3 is TGTGCCACCTCCCGGGACAGAGAATATCCTAGCAATCAGCCCCAGCATTTT.

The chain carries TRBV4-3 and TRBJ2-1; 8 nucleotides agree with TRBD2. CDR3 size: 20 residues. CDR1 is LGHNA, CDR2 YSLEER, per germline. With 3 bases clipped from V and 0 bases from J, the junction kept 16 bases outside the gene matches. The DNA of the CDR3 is TGCGCCAGCAGCCACTACTTAGCGGCGGGGGGCTTGAGCTCCTACAATGAGCAGTTCTTC. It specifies CASSHYLAAGGLSSYNEQFF.

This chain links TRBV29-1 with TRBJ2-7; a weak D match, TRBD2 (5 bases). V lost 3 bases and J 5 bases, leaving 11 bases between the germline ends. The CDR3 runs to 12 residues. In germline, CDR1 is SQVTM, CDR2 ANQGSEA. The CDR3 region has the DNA TGCAGCGTTGAGGCGGACTTGAACGAGCAGTACTTC. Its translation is CSVEADLNEQYF.

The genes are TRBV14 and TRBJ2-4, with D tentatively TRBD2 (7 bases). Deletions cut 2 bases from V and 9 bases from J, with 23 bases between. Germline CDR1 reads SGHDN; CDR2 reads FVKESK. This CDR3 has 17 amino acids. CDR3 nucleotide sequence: TGTGCCAGCAGCCAACTAGGGGGGGGACCTTCCAAAGTCATTCAGTACTTC. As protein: CASSQLGGGPSKVIQYF.

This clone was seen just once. The CDR3 spells CASSWGRSSGNTIYF. The CDR3 nucleotides are TGTGCCAGCAGTTGGGGCAGATCTTCTGGAAACACCATATATTTT. This chain uses TRBV28 with TRBJ1-3; D is perhaps TRBD1 (5 bases). This CDR3 comprises 15 residues. The germline CDR1 and CDR2 sequences are MDHEN and SYDVKM. Trimming pared 4 bases from V and 1 base from J, leaving 11 bases between.

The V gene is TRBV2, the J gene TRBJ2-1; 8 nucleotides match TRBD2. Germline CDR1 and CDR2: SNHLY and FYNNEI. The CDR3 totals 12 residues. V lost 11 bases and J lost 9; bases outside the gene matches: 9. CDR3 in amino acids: CASHGGAGEQFF. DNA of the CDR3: TGTGCCTCCCACGGGGGGGCCGGTGAGCAGTTCTTC.

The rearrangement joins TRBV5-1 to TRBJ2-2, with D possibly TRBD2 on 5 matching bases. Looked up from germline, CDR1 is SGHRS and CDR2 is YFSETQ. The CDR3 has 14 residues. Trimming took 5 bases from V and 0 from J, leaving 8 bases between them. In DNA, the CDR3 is TGCGCCAGCAGGGAGGCATCGAACACCGGGGAGCTGTTTTTT. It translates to CASREASNTGELFF.

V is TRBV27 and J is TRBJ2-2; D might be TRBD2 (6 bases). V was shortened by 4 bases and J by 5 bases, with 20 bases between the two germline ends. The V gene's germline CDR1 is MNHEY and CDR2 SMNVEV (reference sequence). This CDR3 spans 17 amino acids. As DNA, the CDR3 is TGTGCCAGCAGTTCTCTACTAGGGACTGGGGGGACCGGGGAGCTGTTTTTT. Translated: CASSSLLGTGGTGELFF.

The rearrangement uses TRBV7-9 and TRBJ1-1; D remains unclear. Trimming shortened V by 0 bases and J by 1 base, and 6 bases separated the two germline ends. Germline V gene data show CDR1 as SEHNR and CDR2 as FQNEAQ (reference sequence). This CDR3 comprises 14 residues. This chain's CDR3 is CASSLADKNTEAFF. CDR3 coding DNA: TGTGCCAGCAGCTTAGCAGACAAGAACACTGAAGCTTTCTTT.

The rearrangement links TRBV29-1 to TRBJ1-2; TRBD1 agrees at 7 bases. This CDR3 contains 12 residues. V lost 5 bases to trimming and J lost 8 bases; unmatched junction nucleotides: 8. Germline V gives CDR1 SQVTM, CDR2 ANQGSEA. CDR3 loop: CSVLAHRGGYTF. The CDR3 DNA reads TGCAGCGTTCTAGCACACAGGGGCGGCTACACCTTC.

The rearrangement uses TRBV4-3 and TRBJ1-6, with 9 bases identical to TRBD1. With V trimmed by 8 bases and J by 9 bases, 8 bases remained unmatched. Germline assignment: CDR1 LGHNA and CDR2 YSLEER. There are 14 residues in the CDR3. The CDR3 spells CASGTMGQGSPLHF. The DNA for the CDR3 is TGCGCCAGCGGAACAATGGGACAGGGTTCACCCCTCCACTTT.

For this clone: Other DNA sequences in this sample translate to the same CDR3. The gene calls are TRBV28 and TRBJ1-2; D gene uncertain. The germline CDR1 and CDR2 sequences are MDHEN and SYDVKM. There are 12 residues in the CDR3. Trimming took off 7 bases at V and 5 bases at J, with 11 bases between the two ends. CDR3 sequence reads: CASTPGGYGYTF. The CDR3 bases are TGTGCCAGCACCCCCGGCGGGTATGGCTACACCTTC.

The CDR3 reads CASSSGTGGSPLHF. In DNA, the CDR3 is TGTGCCAGCAGCTCCGGGACAGGGGGTTCACCCCTCCACTTT. The chain employs TRBV5-5 and TRBJ1-6; 11 bases match TRBD1. J lost 9 bases, V lost 3 bases, and 2 bases had no gene match. CDR1 is SGHKS, CDR2 YYEKEE, per germline (reference sequence). The CDR3 runs to 14 residues.

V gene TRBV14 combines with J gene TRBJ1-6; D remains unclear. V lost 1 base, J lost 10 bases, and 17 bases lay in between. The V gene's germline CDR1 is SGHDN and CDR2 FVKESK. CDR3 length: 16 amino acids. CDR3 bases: TGTGCCAGCAGCCAAGTTTACGGCCTGAGGAGGTCACCCCTCCACTTT. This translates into CASSQVYGLRRSPLHF.

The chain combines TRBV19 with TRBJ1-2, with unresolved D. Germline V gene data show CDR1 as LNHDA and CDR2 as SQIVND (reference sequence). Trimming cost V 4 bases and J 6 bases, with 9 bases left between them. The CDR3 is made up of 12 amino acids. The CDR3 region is CASSRGLNGYTF. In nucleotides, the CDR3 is TGTGCCAGTAGTAGAGGGTTGAATGGCTACACCTTC.

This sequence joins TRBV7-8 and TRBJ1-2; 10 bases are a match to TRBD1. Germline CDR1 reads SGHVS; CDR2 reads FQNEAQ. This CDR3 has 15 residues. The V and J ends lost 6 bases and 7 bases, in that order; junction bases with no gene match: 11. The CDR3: CASSYRDRGSGGYTF. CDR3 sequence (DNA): TGTGCCAGCAGTTACCGGGACAGGGGCTCGGGTGGCTACACCTTC.

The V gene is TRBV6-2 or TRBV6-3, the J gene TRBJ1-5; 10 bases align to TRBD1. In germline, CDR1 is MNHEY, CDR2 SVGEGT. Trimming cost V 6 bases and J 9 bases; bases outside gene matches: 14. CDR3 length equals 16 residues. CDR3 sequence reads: CASSLDRDRGTGPQHF. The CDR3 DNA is TGTGCCAGCAGCCTGGACCGGGACAGGGGAACGGGGCCCCAGCATTTT.

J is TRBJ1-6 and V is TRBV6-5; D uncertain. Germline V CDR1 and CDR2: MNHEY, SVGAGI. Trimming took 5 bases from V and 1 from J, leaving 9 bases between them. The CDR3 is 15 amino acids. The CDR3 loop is CASSPRTSYNSPLHF. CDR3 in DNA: TGTGCCAGCAGTCCCCGAACATCCTATAATTCACCCCTCCACTTT.